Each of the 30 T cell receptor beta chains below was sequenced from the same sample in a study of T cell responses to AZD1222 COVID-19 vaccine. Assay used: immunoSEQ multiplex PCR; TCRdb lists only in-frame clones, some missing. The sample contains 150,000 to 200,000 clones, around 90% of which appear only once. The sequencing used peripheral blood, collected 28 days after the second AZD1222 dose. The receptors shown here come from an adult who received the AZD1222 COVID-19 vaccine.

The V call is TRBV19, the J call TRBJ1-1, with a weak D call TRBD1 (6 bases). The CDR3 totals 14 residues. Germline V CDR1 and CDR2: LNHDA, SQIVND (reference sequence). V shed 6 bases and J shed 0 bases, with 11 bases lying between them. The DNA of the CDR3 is TGTGCCAGTAGCACAGGGACTTTGAACACTGAAGCTTTCTTT. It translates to CASSTGTLNTEAFF.

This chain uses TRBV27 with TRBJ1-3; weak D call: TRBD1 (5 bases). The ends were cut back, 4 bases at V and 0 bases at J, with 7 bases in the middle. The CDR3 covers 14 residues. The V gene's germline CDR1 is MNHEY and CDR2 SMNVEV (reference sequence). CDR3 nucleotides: TGTGCCAGCAGTTCGACAGACTCTGGAAACACCATATATTTT. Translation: CASSSTDSGNTIYF.

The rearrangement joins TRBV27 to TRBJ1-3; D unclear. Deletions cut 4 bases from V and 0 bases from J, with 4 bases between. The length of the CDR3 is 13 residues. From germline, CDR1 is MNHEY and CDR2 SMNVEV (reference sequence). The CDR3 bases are TGTGCCAGCAGTTCTGACTCTGGAAACACCATATATTTT. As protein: CASSSDSGNTIYF.

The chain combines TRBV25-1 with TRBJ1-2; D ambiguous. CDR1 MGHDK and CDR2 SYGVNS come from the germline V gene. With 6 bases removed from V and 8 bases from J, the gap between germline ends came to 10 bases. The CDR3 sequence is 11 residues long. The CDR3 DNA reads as TGTGCCAGCAGCGACCCGGGGGGCTACACCTTC. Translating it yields CASSDPGGYTF.

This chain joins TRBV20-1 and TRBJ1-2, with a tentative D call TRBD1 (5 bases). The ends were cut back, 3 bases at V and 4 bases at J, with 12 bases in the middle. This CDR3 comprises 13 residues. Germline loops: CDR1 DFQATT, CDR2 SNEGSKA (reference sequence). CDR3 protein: CSASPGGSYGYTF. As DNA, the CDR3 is TGCAGTGCTAGTCCGGGGGGGAGCTATGGCTACACCTTC.

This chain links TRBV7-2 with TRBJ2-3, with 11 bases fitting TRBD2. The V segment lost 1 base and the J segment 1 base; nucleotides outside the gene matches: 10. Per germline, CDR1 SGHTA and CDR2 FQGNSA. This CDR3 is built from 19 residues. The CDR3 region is CASSLGGGLAGGRTDTQYF. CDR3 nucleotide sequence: TGTGCCAGCAGCTTAGGGGGGGGCCTAGCGGGAGGCCGCACAGATACGCAGTATTTT. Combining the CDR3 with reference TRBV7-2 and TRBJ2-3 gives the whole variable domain GAGVSQSPSNKVTEKGKDVELRCDPISGHTALYWYRQSLGQGLEFLIYFQGNSAPDKSGLPSDRFSAERTGGSVSTLTIQRTQQEDSAVYLCASSLGGGLAGGRTDTQYFGPGTRLTVL.

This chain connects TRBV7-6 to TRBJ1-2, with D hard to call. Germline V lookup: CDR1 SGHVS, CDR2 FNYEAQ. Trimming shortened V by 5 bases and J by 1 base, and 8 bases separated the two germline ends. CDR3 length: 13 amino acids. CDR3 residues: CASSPQYNYGYTF. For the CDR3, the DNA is TGTGCCAGCAGCCCCCAATATAACTATGGCTACACCTTC. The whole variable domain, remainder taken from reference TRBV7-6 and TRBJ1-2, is GAGVSQSPRYKVTKRGQDVALRCDPISGHVSLYWYRQALGQGPEFLTYFNYEAQQDKSGLPNDRFSAERPEGSISTLTIQRTEQRDSAMYRCASSPQYNYGYTFGSGTRLTVV.

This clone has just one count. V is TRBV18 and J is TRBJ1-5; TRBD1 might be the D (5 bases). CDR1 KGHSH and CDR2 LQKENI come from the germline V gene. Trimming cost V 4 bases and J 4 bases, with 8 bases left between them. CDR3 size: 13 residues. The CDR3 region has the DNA TGTGCCAGCTCACAGGAGGGGAATCAGCCCCAGCATTTT. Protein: CASSQEGNQPQHF.

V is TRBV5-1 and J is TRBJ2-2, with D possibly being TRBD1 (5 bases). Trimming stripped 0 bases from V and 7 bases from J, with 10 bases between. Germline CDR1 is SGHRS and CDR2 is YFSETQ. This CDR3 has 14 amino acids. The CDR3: CASSLAGMGGELFF. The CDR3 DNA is TGCGCCAGCAGCTTGGCAGGGATGGGCGGGGAGCTGTTTTTT.

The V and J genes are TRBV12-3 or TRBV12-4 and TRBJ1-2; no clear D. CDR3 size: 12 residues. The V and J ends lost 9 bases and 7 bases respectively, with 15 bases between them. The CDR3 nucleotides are TGTGCCAGTTCGGTTGGGTCTGGTGGCTACACCTTC. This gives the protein CASSVGSGGYTF.

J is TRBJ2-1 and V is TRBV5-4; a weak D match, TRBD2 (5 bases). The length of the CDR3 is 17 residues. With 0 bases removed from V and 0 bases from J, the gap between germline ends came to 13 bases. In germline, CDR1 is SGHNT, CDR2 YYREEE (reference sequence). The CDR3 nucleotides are TGTGCCAGCAGCTTGGGGGCTAGCAGGAGCTCCTACAATGAGCAGTTCTTC. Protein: CASSLGASRSSYNEQFF.

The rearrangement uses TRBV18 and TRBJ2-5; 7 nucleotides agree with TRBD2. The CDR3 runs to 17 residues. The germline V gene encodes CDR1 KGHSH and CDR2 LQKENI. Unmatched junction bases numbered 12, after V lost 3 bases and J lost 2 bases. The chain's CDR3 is CASSPASSGWSQETQYF. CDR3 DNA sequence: TGTGCCAGCTCACCGGCGAGTAGCGGGTGGTCTCAAGAGACCCAGTACTTC.

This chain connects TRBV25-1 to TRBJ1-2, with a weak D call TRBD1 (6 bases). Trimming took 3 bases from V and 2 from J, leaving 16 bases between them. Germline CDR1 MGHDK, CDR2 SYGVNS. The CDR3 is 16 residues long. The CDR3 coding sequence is TGTGCCAGCAGTGATTTCCCGGGGGGCGAAAACTATGGCTACACCTTC. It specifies CASSDFPGGENYGYTF.

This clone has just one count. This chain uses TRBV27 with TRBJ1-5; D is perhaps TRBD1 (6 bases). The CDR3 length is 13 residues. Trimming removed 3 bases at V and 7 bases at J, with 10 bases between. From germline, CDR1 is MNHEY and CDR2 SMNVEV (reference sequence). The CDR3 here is CASSFQGRQPQHF. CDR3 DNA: TGTGCCAGCAGTTTCCAGGGGAGGCAGCCCCAGCATTTT.

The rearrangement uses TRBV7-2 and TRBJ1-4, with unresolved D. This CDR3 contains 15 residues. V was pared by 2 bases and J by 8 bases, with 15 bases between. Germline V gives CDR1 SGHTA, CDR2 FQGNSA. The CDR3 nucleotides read TGTGCCAGCAGCTTATACTCCCCAGGCACGGAAAAACTGTTTTTT. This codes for CASSLYSPGTEKLFF.

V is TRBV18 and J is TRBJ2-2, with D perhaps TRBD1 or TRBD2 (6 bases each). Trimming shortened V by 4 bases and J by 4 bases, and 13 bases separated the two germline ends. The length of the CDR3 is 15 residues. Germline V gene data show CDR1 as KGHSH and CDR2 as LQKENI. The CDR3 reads CASSRWGAATGELFF. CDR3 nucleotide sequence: TGTGCCAGCTCACGATGGGGGGCCGCCACCGGGGAGCTGTTTTTT.

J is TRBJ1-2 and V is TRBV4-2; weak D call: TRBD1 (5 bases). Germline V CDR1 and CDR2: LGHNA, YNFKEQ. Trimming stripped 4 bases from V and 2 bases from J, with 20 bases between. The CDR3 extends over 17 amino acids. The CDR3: CASSPLNPTGTNYGYTF. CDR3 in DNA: TGTGCCAGCAGCCCCCTCAACCCCACCGGGACCAACTATGGCTACACCTTC.

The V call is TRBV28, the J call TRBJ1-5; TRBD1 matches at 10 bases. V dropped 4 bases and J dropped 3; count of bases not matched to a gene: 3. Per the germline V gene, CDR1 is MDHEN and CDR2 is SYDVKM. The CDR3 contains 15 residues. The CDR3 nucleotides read TGTGCCAGCAGTTCCGGGACAGGGGTCAATCAGCCCCAGCATTTT. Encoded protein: CASSSGTGVNQPQHF.

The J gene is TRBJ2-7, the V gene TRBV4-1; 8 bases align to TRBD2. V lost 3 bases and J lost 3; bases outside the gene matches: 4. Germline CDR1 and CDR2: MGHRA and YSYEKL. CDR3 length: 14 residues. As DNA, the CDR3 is TGCGCCAGCAGCCATCCCCGGGGGGGCTACGAGCAGTACTTC. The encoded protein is CASSHPRGGYEQYF.

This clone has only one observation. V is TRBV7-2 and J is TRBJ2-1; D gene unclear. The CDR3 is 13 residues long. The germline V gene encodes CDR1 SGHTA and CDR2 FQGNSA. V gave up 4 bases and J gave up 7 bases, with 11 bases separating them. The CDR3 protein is CASSSGPSNEQFF. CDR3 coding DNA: TGTGCCAGCAGCTCTGGCCCAAGTAATGAGCAGTTCTTC.

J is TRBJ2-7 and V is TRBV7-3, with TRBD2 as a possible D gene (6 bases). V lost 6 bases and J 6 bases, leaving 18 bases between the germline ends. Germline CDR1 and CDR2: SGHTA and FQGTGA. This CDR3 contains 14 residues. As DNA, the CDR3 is TGTGCCAGCAGGCCCGGGACTGAATCGTCCGAGCAGTACTTC. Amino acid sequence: CASRPGTESSEQYF.

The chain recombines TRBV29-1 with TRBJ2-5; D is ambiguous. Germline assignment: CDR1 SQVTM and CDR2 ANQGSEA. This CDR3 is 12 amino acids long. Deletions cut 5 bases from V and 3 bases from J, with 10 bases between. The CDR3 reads CSVLINKETQYF. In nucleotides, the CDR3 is TGCAGCGTTCTAATAAACAAAGAGACCCAGTACTTC.

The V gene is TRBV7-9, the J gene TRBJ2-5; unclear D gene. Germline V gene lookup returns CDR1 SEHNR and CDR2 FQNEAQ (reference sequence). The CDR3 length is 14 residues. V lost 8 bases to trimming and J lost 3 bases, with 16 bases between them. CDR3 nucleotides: TGTGCCAGCTGTCGTGGGCGTCATGAAGAGACCCAGTACTTC. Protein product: CASCRGRHEETQYF. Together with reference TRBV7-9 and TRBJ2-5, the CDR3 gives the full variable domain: DTGVSQNPRHKITKRGQNVTFRCDPISEHNRLYWYRQTLGQGPEFLTYFQNEAQLEKSRLLSDRFSAERPKGSFSTLEIQRTEQGDSAMYLCASCRGRHEETQYFGPGTRLLVL.

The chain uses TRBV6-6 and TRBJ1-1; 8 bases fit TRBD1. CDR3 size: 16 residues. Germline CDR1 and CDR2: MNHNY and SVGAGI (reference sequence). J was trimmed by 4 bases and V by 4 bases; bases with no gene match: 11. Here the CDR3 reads CASSSVGRGRTTEAFF. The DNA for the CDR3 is TGTGCCAGCAGTTCCGTGGGCAGGGGGCGAACCACTGAAGCTTTCTTT.

This CDR3 reads CASSQGTAGAFF. For the CDR3, the DNA is TGTGCCAGCAGTCAAGGGACAGCTGGAGCTTTCTTT. This chain uses TRBV11-2 with TRBJ1-1; 7 nucleotides align to TRBD1. The CDR3 consists of 12 residues. Germline V gene data show CDR1 as SGHAT and CDR2 as FQNNGV. V lost 6 bases, J lost 10 bases, and 8 bases stayed unmatched.

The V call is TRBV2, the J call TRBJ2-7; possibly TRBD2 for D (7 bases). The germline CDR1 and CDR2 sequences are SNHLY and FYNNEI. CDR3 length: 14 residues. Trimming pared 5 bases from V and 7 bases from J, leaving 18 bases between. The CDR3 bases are TGTGCCAGCAGTTCCAGGCGGGGGCTGGGGGAGCAGTACTTC. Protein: CASSSRRGLGEQYF.

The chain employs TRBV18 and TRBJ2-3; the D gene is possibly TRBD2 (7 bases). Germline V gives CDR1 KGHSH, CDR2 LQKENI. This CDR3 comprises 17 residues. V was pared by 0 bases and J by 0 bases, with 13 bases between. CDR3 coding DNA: TGTGCCAGCTCACCACCGGGACGGGGGGCGAGCACAGATACGCAGTATTTT. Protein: CASSPPGRGASTDTQYF.

The CDR3 sequence: CSAHGFSGLGTEAFF. The CDR3 DNA sequence: TGCAGCGCTCATGGGTTCTCAGGGTTGGGGACTGAAGCTTTCTTT. V usage is TRBV29-1 and J usage is TRBJ1-1; D might be TRBD1 (5 bases). The germline gives CDR1 SQVTM, CDR2 ANQGSEA. V lost 7 bases and J lost 5, with 23 bases in between. The CDR3 runs to 15 residues.

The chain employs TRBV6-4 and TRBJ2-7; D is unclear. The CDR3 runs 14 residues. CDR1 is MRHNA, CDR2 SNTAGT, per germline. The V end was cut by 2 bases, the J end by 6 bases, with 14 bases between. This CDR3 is CASSDKEREGEQYF. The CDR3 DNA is TGTGCCAGCAGTGACAAAGAACGAGAAGGCGAGCAGTACTTC.

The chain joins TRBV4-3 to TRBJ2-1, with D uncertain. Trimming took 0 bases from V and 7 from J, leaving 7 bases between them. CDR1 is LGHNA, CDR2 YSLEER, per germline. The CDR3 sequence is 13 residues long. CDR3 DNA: TGCGCCAGCAGCCAAGATTTTGAAAATGAGCAGTTCTTC. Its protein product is CASSQDFENEQFF.